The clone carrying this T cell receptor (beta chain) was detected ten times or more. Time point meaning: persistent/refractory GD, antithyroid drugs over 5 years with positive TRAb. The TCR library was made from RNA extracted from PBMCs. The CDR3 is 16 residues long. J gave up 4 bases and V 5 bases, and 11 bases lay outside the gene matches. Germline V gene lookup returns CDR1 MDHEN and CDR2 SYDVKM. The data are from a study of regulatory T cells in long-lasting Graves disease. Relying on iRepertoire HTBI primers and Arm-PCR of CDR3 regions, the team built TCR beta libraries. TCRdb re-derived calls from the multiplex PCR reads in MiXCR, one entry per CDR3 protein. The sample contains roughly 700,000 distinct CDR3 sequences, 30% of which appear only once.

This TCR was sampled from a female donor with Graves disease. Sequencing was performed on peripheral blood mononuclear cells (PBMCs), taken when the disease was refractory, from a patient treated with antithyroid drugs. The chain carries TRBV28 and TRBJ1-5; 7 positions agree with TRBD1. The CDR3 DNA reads TGTGCCAGCAGTCAAGCGACAGGGACGAGGAATCAGCCCCAGCATTTT. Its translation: CASSQATGTRNQPQHF.